The clone carrying this T cell receptor beta chain was found once. The antigen is unknown. These data belong to a study of T cells in localized non-small cell lung cancer. Regarding the study as a whole: Tumor samples were not multi-region, leaving intratumor heterogeneity unexcluded. Longer overall survival associated with higher blood T cell density; shorter survival with higher adjacent-lung clonality. Out of the top 100 tumor clones, a median about 58 were seen in adjacent lung. The highest T cell clonality was in uninvolved adjacent lung, above tumor.

Trimming took 2 bases from V and 6 from J, leaving 7 bases between them. The CDR3 loop spans 12 amino acids. Germline assignment: CDR1 SGHTA and CDR2 FQGNSA. Measured with immunoSEQ multiplex PCR; TCRdb has only the in-frame clones, and not every one. The data contain roughly 19,000 clones, around 87% of them singletons. The rearrangement links TRBV7-2 to TRBJ1-2, with a possible D match to TRBD1 (5 bases). The source of this sequence is a man aged 40 to 69 with stage II squamous cell lung carcinoma. Sequenced material: PBMCs, taken before any cancer treatment. CDR3 DNA sequence: TGTGCCAGCAGCTTACTGGGACATGGCTACACCTTC. Residues: CASSLLGHGYTF.